This T cell receptor (beta chain) was observed in a study of blood T cell repertoires in COVID-19. Using immunoSEQ multiplex PCR, the repertoire was profiled, and TCRdb retains in-frame clones only, with some absent. The sample lists 130,000 to 150,000 clones; about 84% were seen once. The germline V gene encodes CDR1 SGHTA and CDR2 FQGTGA. Germline trimming cut 1 base from V and 6 bases from J; bases unmatched to any gene: 3. The CDR3 extends over 14 amino acids. The chain has TRBV7-3 and TRBJ2-1, with 7 nucleotides matching TRBD2. This TCR was recovered from a woman aged 45 to 65 with acute or convalescent COVID-19. The sequenced sample was peripheral blood. The CDR3 region has the DNA TGTGCCAGCAGCTTAAATAGCGGGTTCAATGAGCAGTTCTTC. This encodes CASSLNSGFNEQFF.